These T cell receptor beta chains were read from a single sample in a study of shared clonotypes between healthy human individuals. Only in-frame clones appear in the TCRdb table, and some are missing; sequencing was by immunoSEQ multiplex PCR. This table has around 2,000,000 clones, approximately 94% appearing once. Sequenced input: naive CD8+ T cells sorted from blood. The origin of the receptors is a man between 18 and 35 years old in good health. Each CDR3 is given with its conserved first and last residue. Each record gives: J gene, V gene, D gene, CDR3 protein, CDR3 DNA. A D gene is named only where the DNA matches it firmly.

j_call: TRBJ2-4; v_call: TRBV6-5; d_call: TRBD1; cdr3_aa: CASSSTSGQSRYF; cdr3_nt: TGTGCCAGCAGTTCGACCTCGGGACAGAGTAGGTACTTC
j_call: TRBJ1-4; v_call: TRBV6-1; d_call: NA; cdr3_aa: CASSEVGFGEKLFF; cdr3_nt: TGTGCCAGCAGTGAAGTCGGGTTTGGTGAAAAACTGTTTTTT
j_call: TRBJ1-3; v_call: TRBV13; d_call: NA; cdr3_aa: CASSLPTGPSSGNTIYF; cdr3_nt: TGTGCCAGCAGCTTACCTACGGGGCCGAGCTCTGGAAACACCATATATTTT
j_call: TRBJ2-2; v_call: TRBV10-3; d_call: TRBD2; cdr3_aa: CAISPTSAPNTGELFF; cdr3_nt: TGTGCCATCAGCCCCACTAGCGCACCGAACACCGGGGAGCTGTTTTTT
j_call: TRBJ2-7; v_call: TRBV4-3; d_call: NA; cdr3_aa: CASSQDASSSYEQYF; cdr3_nt: TGCGCCAGCAGCCAAGATGCATCCAGCTCCTACGAGCAGTACTTC
j_call: TRBJ2-7; v_call: TRBV6-5; d_call: TRBD1; cdr3_aa: CASSLGQSYEQYF; cdr3_nt: TGTGCCAGCAGTTTGGGACAGTCCTACGAGCAGTACTTC
j_call: TRBJ1-1; v_call: TRBV19; d_call: NA; cdr3_aa: CASSMGGNTEAFF; cdr3_nt: TGTGCCAGTAGTATGGGTGGGAACACTGAAGCTTTCTTT
j_call: TRBJ2-5; v_call: TRBV29-1; d_call: TRBD2; cdr3_aa: CSVEYRGEVEETQYF; cdr3_nt: TGCAGCGTTGAGTATCGGGGGGAAGTCGAAGAGACCCAGTACTTC
j_call: TRBJ2-7; v_call: TRBV10-1; d_call: TRBD2; cdr3_aa: CASTLPELAGGHEQYF; cdr3_nt: TGCGCCAGCACCCTGCCGGAACTAGCGGGAGGTCACGAGCAGTACTTC
j_call: TRBJ2-7; v_call: TRBV6-5; d_call: TRBD2; cdr3_aa: CASRQASGRLDEQYF; cdr3_nt: TGTGCCAGCAGGCAAGCTAGCGGGAGGCTCGACGAGCAGTACTTC
j_call: TRBJ2-1; v_call: TRBV5-1; d_call: TRBD1; cdr3_aa: CASSLEGTDYNEQFF; cdr3_nt: TGCGCCAGCAGCTTGGAGGGGACAGATTACAATGAGCAGTTCTTC
j_call: TRBJ2-7; v_call: TRBV13; d_call: TRBD2; cdr3_aa: CASSLGLASGATYEQYF; cdr3_nt: TGTGCCAGCAGCTTAGGCCTGGCTAGCGGGGCCACCTACGAGCAGTACTTC
j_call: TRBJ1-1; v_call: TRBV30; d_call: NA; cdr3_aa: CAWSVQLPNTEAFF; cdr3_nt: TGTGCCTGGAGTGTGCAACTACCGAACACTGAAGCTTTCTTT
j_call: TRBJ2-1; v_call: TRBV9; d_call: TRBD2; cdr3_aa: CASSVPRGVAGDNEQFF; cdr3_nt: TGTGCCAGCAGCGTACCCAGGGGAGTAGCGGGGGACAATGAGCAGTTCTTC
j_call: TRBJ2-7; v_call: TRBV11-1; d_call: TRBD1; cdr3_aa: CASSLGPGTGILSYEQYF; cdr3_nt: TGTGCCAGCAGCTTAGGACCCGGGACAGGTATCCTCTCCTACGAGCAGTACTTC
j_call: TRBJ2-1; v_call: TRBV29-1; d_call: NA; cdr3_aa: CSVERDNEQFF; cdr3_nt: TGCAGCGTTGAACGGGACAATGAGCAGTTCTTC
j_call: TRBJ2-5; v_call: TRBV6-5; d_call: NA; cdr3_aa: CASSLFRGETQYF; cdr3_nt: TGTGCCAGCAGCCTTTTTAGGGGGGAGACCCAGTACTTC
j_call: TRBJ2-6; v_call: TRBV6-5; d_call: NA; cdr3_aa: CASSYSELPTILTF; cdr3_nt: TGTGCCAGCAGTTACTCGGAACTCCCGACGATCCTGACTTTC
j_call: TRBJ2-7; v_call: TRBV27; d_call: TRBD2; cdr3_aa: CASSFRGGADEQYF; cdr3_nt: TGTGCCAGCAGTTTTCGCGGGGGGGCCGACGAGCAGTACTTC
j_call: TRBJ1-5; v_call: TRBV19; d_call: NA; cdr3_aa: CASSILTNQPQHF; cdr3_nt: TGTGCCAGTAGTATTTTAACAAATCAGCCCCAGCATTTT
j_call: TRBJ2-7; v_call: TRBV13; d_call: TRBD1; cdr3_aa: CASNLGQGADEQYF; cdr3_nt: TGTGCCAGCAATTTGGGACAGGGGGCCGACGAGCAGTACTTC
j_call: TRBJ2-5; v_call: TRBV14; d_call: NA; cdr3_aa: CASSHDGVSVETQYF; cdr3_nt: TGTGCCAGCAGCCATGACGGGGTTTCGGTCGAGACCCAGTACTTC
j_call: TRBJ2-7; v_call: TRBV27; d_call: NA; cdr3_aa: CASSFSGGTVTYEQYF; cdr3_nt: TGTGCCAGCAGTTTCTCCGGCGGGACTGTCACCTACGAGCAGTACTTC
j_call: TRBJ2-7; v_call: TRBV4-1; d_call: NA; cdr3_aa: CASAPAGPYEQYF; cdr3_nt: TGCGCCAGCGCTCCGGCAGGGCCCTACGAGCAGTACTTC
j_call: TRBJ1-2; v_call: TRBV7-9; d_call: NA; cdr3_aa: CASSLEAANYGYTF; cdr3_nt: TGTGCCAGCAGCTTAGAGGCAGCTAACTATGGCTACACCTTC
j_call: TRBJ2-5; v_call: TRBV7-8; d_call: TRBD2; cdr3_aa: CASSLVLGLADQETQYF; cdr3_nt: TGTGCCAGCAGCTTAGTTCTTGGTCTAGCGGACCAAGAGACCCAGTACTTC
j_call: TRBJ1-1; v_call: TRBV28; d_call: NA; cdr3_aa: CASSLDGGTEAFF; cdr3_nt: TGTGCCAGCAGTTTAGACGGGGGCACTGAAGCTTTCTTT